One T cell receptor beta chain is described in this entry. This clone is medium-sized (0.01 to 0.1%). Its specific antigen is unknown. The record has no base qualities; no much larger clone is one base away. The data are from a study of immune evolution from preneoplasia to lung adenocarcinoma (dated by TCRdb to about 2021). Study-level background: HLA loss of heterozygosity was observed in about 7%, 15% and 30% of AIS, MIA and ADC lesions, respectively, and was not observed in any AAH lesions. The study profiled immune contexture across lung adenocarcinoma precursors and invasive adenocarcinoma using immune gene expression, TCR sequencing and multiplex immunofluorescence. Resected precursor lesions (AAH, AIS, MIA) and invasive adenocarcinomas were compared against paired morphologically normal lung tissue. Sample size was determined by specimen availability and not by a prior power calculation. The immune data were integrated with whole exome sequencing and methylation data obtained from the same cohort of nodules. In total, the cohort included 50 to 65 patients with pulmonary nodules, all of whom underwent surgical resection. The TCR sequencing data were obtained from 51 patients. According to the study, some 110 samples went through TCR sequencing. Class I HLA alleles were inferred from exome data with POLYSOLVER, and allele-specific HLA loss was detected with LOHHLA.

Trimming takes 6 bases from V and 2 bases from J, and the germline ends sit 10 bases apart. CDR1 and CDR2 (GTSNPN, SVGIG) derive from the germline V gene (reference sequence). Measured from the cysteine to the phenylalanine, the CDR3 is 12 residues long. Only the CDR3 DNA stays, 36 bases, in frame from base 1. Using the immunoSEQ hsTCRbeta Kit, TCR beta CDR3 regions were sequenced from DNA. The study's processing was this. TCR sequencing data were analysed with the ImmunoSEQ Analyzer. T cell clonality was defined as 1 minus Pielou's evenness computed on productive rearrangements. T cell diversity was measured with the inverse Simpson index on productive templates. T cell density was defined as TCR beta template counts normalized to usable DNA, with usable DNA estimated by amplification and sequencing of housekeeping genes. TCR metrics were compared across histologic stages using two-sided Kruskal-Wallis tests. Sourced from immuneACCESS, this table was stored by TCRdb with only in-frame sequences that have V and J called. A share of the clones is absent; for the studies checked, an unresolved V gene accounts for under half, and the remainder has no known explanation. The V and J calls and clone size come from that table; D and trimming were worked out from the DNA. This sample gives tens of thousands of clones in total; about 74% of them show up just once. Clones ranked in the top ten supply around 5% of the sample.

What the authors observed across the whole study: The findings reflected association rather than direct causation, and larger cohorts with long-term follow-up and longitudinal biopsies were considered necessary. Normal lung had the highest top T cell clone frequencies, which appeared to decline progressively from AAH through AIS, MIA and invasive adenocarcinoma. Because every patient came from Japan and China, how well the results apply to Western populations was uncertain. The highest clonality was observed in normal lung, whereas higher T cell density and diversity but lower clonality appeared to be present in later-stage lesions. The highest T cell clonality was observed in KRAS-mutant nodules compared with EGFR-mutant or double wild-type lesions.

Between the mid-2010s and the late 2010s, the patients underwent resection in either Japan or China. Histologic diagnosis of each case was confirmed independently by two lung cancer pathologists on H&E slides. Macro-dissection after pathologic assessment enriched premalignant or tumor cells for nucleic acid extraction. DNA was isolated from FFPE tissue using the AllPrep DNA/RNA FFPE Kit. The rearranged chain carries TRBV30 and TRBJ2-5; TRBD1 might be the D gene, on 6 matching bases. Sequenced: FFPE invasive lung adenocarcinoma tissue. The meaning of the sample's cell subset or site label: frankly invasive lung adenocarcinoma (ADC). This clonotype was obtained from a person between 55 and 69 years old with invasive lung adenocarcinoma. Some clones in this sample may be carry-over from other donors' samples. Here is the DNA: TGTGCCTGCCACAGGGATCAAGAGACCCAGTACTTC. Translated, it reads CACHRDQETQYF.